The TCR beta chain under discussion was sequenced for a study of blood T cells in healthy people across ages. Study findings and constraints: Conclusively comparing naive with antigen-experienced cells was impossible with unsorted PBMCs. Possibly confounding the expanded clonotype changes was the fact that donor CMV status was unknown. Estimates drawn from one million T cells were deemed to understate diversity.

A J-beta primer mix and a sample-barcoded 5' primer were used in a second PCR of roughly 7 to 12 cycles. Each cDNA was tagged by a template-switch adaptor containing 12 random nucleotides. TCRdb used MiXCR to reprocess the 5' RACE reads, holding one entry per CDR3 protein. The table includes about 1,400,000 distinct CDR3 sequences, 35% to 45% detected once. Notes on this clonotype: Its specificity is unknown.

The CDR3 loop spans 16 amino acids. Germline V CDR1 and CDR2: SGDLS, YYNGEE. Trimming took 3 bases from V and 8 from J; bases not matched to a gene: 8. Sequenced material: blood. The chain is built from TRBV9 and TRBJ2-1, with 13 bases that match TRBD2. This TCR derives from a woman under 30 in good health. CDR3 residues: CASSGLGLAGADEQFF. The CDR3 bases are TGTGCCAGCAGCGGCCTAGGACTAGCGGGAGCGGATGAGCAGTTCTTC.